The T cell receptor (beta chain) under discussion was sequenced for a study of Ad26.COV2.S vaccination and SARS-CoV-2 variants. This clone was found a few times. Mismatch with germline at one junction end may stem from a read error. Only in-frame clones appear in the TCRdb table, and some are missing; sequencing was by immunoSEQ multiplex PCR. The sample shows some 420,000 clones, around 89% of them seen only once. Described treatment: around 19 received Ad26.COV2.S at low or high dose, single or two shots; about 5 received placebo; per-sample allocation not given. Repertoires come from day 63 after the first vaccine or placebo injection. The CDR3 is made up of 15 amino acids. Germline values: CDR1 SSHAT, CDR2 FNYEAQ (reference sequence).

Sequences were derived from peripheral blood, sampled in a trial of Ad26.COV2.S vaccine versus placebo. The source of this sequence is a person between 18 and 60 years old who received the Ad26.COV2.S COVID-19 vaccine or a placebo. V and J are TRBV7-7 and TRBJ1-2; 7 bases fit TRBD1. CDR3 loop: CASSSHRGWGYGYTF. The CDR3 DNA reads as TGTGCTAGCAGCTCACACAGGGGCTGGGGCTATGGCTACACCTTC.